Following are 17 T cell receptor beta chains from one sample sequenced in a study of T cells in localized non-small cell lung cancer. Clones were sequenced by immunoSEQ multiplex PCR, and TCRdb holds only the in-frame ones, with some missing. The sample includes about 30,000 clones, more than 75% of them seen just once. The sequenced sample was peripheral blood, obtained before any cancer treatment. The source is a female donor older than 55 with stage III squamous cell lung carcinoma.

The rearrangement joins TRBV6-6 to TRBJ2-5, with 11 bases fitting TRBD1. The CDR3 spans 15 residues. The junction had 4 bases not matched to a gene; V was cut back by 6 bases and J by 1 base. Per the germline V gene, CDR1 is MNHNY and CDR2 is SVGAGI (reference sequence). The CDR3 region is CASRYGTGGQETQYF. The CDR3 region has the DNA TGTGCCAGCAGATACGGGACAGGGGGCCAAGAGACCCAGTACTTC.

In its sample, this clone was seen a few times. The chain joins TRBV6-5 to TRBJ1-2; 9 bases line up with TRBD1. The CDR3 sequence is 15 residues long. V trimming: 0 bases; J trimming: 6 bases; junction bases outside the gene matches: 5. Germline V gene data show CDR1 as MNHEY and CDR2 as SVGAGI. The CDR3 nucleotides are TGTGCCAGCAGTTACTCGAGACAGGGGGTAAATGGCTACACCTTC. It specifies CASSYSRQGVNGYTF.

The rearrangement joins TRBV11-2 to TRBJ2-2; 10 bases agree with TRBD2. The V gene's germline CDR1 is SGHAT and CDR2 FQNNGV. V dropped 3 bases and J dropped 5; count of bases not matched to a gene: 3. The CDR3 has 15 residues. This chain's CDR3 is CASSFLAGDTGELFF. CDR3 in DNA: TGTGCCAGCAGCTTTCTAGCGGGAGATACCGGGGAGCTGTTTTTT.

The genes are TRBV15 and TRBJ2-3; 7 positions match TRBD1. CDR3 length: 18 residues. CDR1 LNHNV and CDR2 YYDKDF come from the germline V gene (reference sequence). The ends lost 2 bases at V and 2 bases at J; junction bases unmatched: 13. The CDR3 nucleotides are TGTGCCACCAGCAGAACTTTTAGGACAGGTCGGGACACAGATACGCAGTATTTT. The encoded protein is CATSRTFRTGRDTDTQYF.

The chain recombines TRBV5-1 with TRBJ2-3; TRBD1 is a possible D gene (5 bases). The CDR3 consists of 13 residues. The V end was cut by 0 bases, the J end by 4 bases, with 6 bases between. Germline assignment: CDR1 SGHRS and CDR2 YFSETQ. DNA for the CDR3: TGCGCCAGCAGCTTGGAAGGGGCAGATACGCAGTATTTT. Translation gives CASSLEGADTQYF.

The genes are TRBV28 and TRBJ2-5, with 8 bases matching TRBD1. The J call may be wrong; the DNA end is better matched by TRBJ2-7. The CDR3 runs to 16 residues. The germline gives CDR1 MDHEN, CDR2 SYDVKM. Here the CDR3 reads CASSHMGQAHSYEQYF. The DNA for the CDR3 is TGTGCCAGCAGCCATATGGGACAGGCCCACTCCTACGAGCAGTACTTC.

The V call is TRBV6-5, the J call TRBJ2-1; TRBD1 agrees at 8 bases. V gave up 0 bases and J gave up 8 bases; unmatched junction bases: 6. The CDR3 sequence is 15 residues long. Germline V gives CDR1 MNHEY, CDR2 SVGAGI. The CDR3 nucleotides read TGTGCCAGCAGTTACTCCCCAGGGGGCTCAGATGAGCAGTTCTTC. This translates into CASSYSPGGSDEQFF.

The chain employs TRBV5-8 and TRBJ2-1, with D hard to call. V was pared by 4 bases and J by 9 bases, with 11 bases between. The CDR3 spans 12 residues. The germline CDR1 and CDR2 sequences are SGHTS and YDEGEE. CDR3 sequence: CASSLGWGEQFF. The CDR3 DNA follows: TGTGCCAGCAGCCTAGGTTGGGGTGAGCAGTTCTTC.

This clone was detected only a few times. The chain links TRBV6-1 to TRBJ1-4; TRBD1 matches 10 bases. Per germline, CDR1 MNHNS and CDR2 SASEGT. After removal of 2 bases from V and 7 bases from J, the junction contained 10 bases not matched to a gene. The CDR3 length is 17 residues. The CDR3 DNA sequence: TGTGCCAGCAGTGAAATCGACAGGGGGCGCGAGGTTGAAAAACTGTTTTTT. Its translation: CASSEIDRGREVEKLFF.

V and J are TRBV28 and TRBJ1-1, with D possibly being TRBD1 (6 bases). Germline assignment: CDR1 MDHEN and CDR2 SYDVKM. The CDR3 loop spans 15 amino acids. The V gene lost 4 bases and the J gene lost 1 base, with 13 bases spanning the gap. CDR3 bases: TGTGCCAGCAGTTCTGGAGGGGGTACGAACACTGAAGCTTTCTTT. This codes for CASSSGGGTNTEAFF.

This clone is medium-sized. The rearrangement links TRBV6-9 to TRBJ1-2; TRBD1 might be the D (5 bases). The germline V gene encodes CDR1 MNHGY and CDR2 SVAAGI. The CDR3 totals 12 residues. The ends were cut back, 3 bases at V and 8 bases at J, with 10 bases in the middle. CDR3 protein: CASSYGGWGYTF. DNA for the CDR3: TGTGCCAGCAGTTACGGGGGTTGGGGCTACACCTTC.

This chain uses TRBV6-6 with TRBJ1-5; D is undetermined. Germline CDR1 and CDR2: MNHNY and SVGAGI (reference sequence). V lost 6 bases and J lost 7, with 13 bases in between. The CDR3 is 13 amino acids. DNA for the CDR3: TGTGCCAGCAGCCCAAAGCCGGAGCAGCCCCAGCATTTT. It is translated as CASSPKPEQPQHF.

The CDR3: CASSQDEAAVWV. DNA for the CDR3: TGTGCCAGCAGCCAAGATGAGGCGGCAGTATGGGTC. The chain links TRBV14 to TRBJ2-7; D remains ambiguous. CDR1 SGHDN and CDR2 FVKESK come from the germline V gene. The CDR3 sequence is 12 residues long.

The rearrangement links TRBV19 to TRBJ1-6; 7 nucleotides line up with TRBD1. The junction had 4 bases not matched to a gene; V was cut back by 6 bases and J by 5 bases. CDR3 length: 14 residues. Germline V gene sequence: CDR1 LNHDA, CDR2 SQIVND (reference sequence). CDR3 DNA: TGTGCCAGTAGGGATGGACAGGATAATTCACCCCTCCACTTT. Protein: CASRDGQDNSPLHF.

The chain is built from TRBV5-1 and TRBJ2-7; 9 bases fit TRBD1. V gave up 4 bases and J gave up 3 bases; unmatched junction bases: 5. Germline V lookup: CDR1 SGHRS, CDR2 YFSETQ. The CDR3 is made up of 14 amino acids. The CDR3 loop is CASSPRQGDYEQYF. The DNA of the CDR3 is TGCGCCAGCAGCCCCCGACAGGGGGACTACGAGCAGTACTTC.

The sample holds one count of this clone. The rearrangement links TRBV11-2 to TRBJ2-4, with D perhaps TRBD2 (6 bases). The germline gives CDR1 SGHAT, CDR2 FQNNGV. The CDR3 consists of 15 residues. Trimming removed 1 base from V and 6 bases from J, with 13 bases in between. In DNA, the CDR3 is TGTGCCAGCAGCTTAGTGCGTGGGGGGACAAACATTCAGTACTTC. This translates into CASSLVRGGTNIQYF.

This clone was detected only a few times. The genes are TRBV6-5 and TRBJ2-7; 11 nucleotides line up with TRBD1. V shed 0 bases, J shed 3 bases, and the junction held 1 base outside the gene matches. The CDR3 sequence is 15 residues long. Looked up from germline, CDR1 is MNHEY and CDR2 is SVGAGI. The CDR3 sequence is CASSYSGTGGYEQYF. CDR3 bases: TGTGCCAGCAGTTACTCCGGGACAGGGGGCTACGAGCAGTACTTC.